The TCR beta chain described here comes from a study of Ad26.COV2.S vaccination and SARS-CoV-2 variants. Clones were sequenced by immunoSEQ multiplex PCR, and TCRdb holds only the in-frame ones, with some missing. Among 180,000 or so clones, around 88% were seen once, and the ten largest hold 5% to 6.5%. Study observations and caveats: Vaccinees and placebo recipients showed similar non-spike TCR breadth.

The V gene's germline CDR1 is SGHDN and CDR2 FVKESK. The CDR3 spans 12 residues. V lost 5 bases and J lost 13, with 14 bases in between. About this clone itself: The antigen is undetermined.

The chain combines TRBV14 with TRBJ2-2; either TRBD1 or TRBD2 may fit D (5 bases each). The receptor's source is a human donor who had recovered from COVID-19. This material consisted of peripheral blood, taken after recovery from COVID-19. For the CDR3, the DNA is TGTGCCAGCAGCGTGATATCGGGGCGGCTGTTTTTT. Its protein product is CASSVISGRLFF.